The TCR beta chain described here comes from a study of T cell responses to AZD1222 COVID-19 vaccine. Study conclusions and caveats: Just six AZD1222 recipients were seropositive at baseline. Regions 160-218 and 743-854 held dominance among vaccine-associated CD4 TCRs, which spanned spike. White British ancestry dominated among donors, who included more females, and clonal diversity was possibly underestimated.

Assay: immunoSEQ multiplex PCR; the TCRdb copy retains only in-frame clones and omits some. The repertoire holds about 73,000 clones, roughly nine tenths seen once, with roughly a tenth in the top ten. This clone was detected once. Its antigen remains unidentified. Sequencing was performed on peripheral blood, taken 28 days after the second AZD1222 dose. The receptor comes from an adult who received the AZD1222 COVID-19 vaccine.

Here the CDR3 reads CASSLGEGYGYTF. The CDR3 DNA reads as TGTGCCAGCAGCTTAGGGGAAGGCTATGGCTACACCTTC. The genes are TRBV7-9 and TRBJ1-2; D gene uncertain. Looked up from germline, CDR1 is SEHNR and CDR2 is FQNEAQ (reference sequence). Trimming took 1 base from V and 4 from J, leaving 7 bases between them. The CDR3 is made up of 13 amino acids.